This T cell receptor beta chain was identified during a study of T cell responses to AZD1222 COVID-19 vaccine (dated by TCRdb to about 2021). Background for the entire study: AZD1222 recipients with second doses at about 4 weeks or about 12 weeks were pooled, because spike-specific TCR depth and breadth did not differ between schedules. A total of more than 230 trial participants underwent TCR sequencing, of whom some 210 received two doses of AZD1222 and about 25 received two doses of the MenACWY control vaccine. Trial participants were enrolled into age subgroups of 18-55, 56-69 and 70-plus years, which contained approximately 150, 30 and 60 TCR-sequenced participants, respectively. Results and caveats for the whole study, not just this receptor: Vaccine-associated CD4 TCRs spanned the whole spike protein, with dominant responses in regions 160-218 and 743-854. Participants were mostly white British, with more females than males. The authors suggested clonal diversity may have been underestimated. A significant rise in spike-specific TCR breadth and depth was observed after two AZD1222 doses relative to day 0 and relative to MenACWY recipients. Because no samples from the day 14 peak response were available, repertoires could be characterized only after the peak T cell response. In the small 56-69-year group, the increase in depth fell short of significance, most likely because of low power. Nearly half of unique spike-specific TCRs reportedly recognized epitopes outside regions mutated in the B.1.351 and B.1.1.7 variants. Conclusions about previously exposed vaccinees are limited because only five to seven AZD1222 recipients were SARS-CoV-2 seropositive at baseline.

The CDR3 regions of human TCRbeta chains were subjected to immunosequencing. The authors' analysis ran thus. Repertoire TCRs were checked for matches against a reference library of SARS-CoV-2-specific TCRs that had been generated using the MIRA antigen-specificity platform. Breadth was defined as the fraction of unique TCRs that were SARS-CoV-2-associated, and depth was defined as the fraction of total T cells that were SARS-CoV-2-associated. Using the MIRA data, every spike-specific TCR was mapped to the spike region that the TCR reacted to and assigned to either a CD4 or a CD8 class. Log10-transformed breadth and depth values were compared by one-way ANOVA with Sidak's multiple comparisons tests. Here the immuneACCESS table is served through TCRdb, limited to in-frame sequences with V and J called. Missing clones are a known gap in these copies; in checked studies unresolved V genes cover under half, and the rest lacks a known reason. V and J calls and clone size come straight from that table; D and trimming were deduced from the DNA. The sample yields 90,000 to 150,000 clones; roughly 90% were counted once. The ten largest make up roughly 8.9% of the sample.

With respect to this clone: It has no known antigen specificity. No much larger clone is present one base from it, and per-base qualities are unavailable.

The CDR3 has 15 amino acids, counting the end cysteine and phenylalanine. Solely the CDR3 DNA is kept, with 45 bases framed from the first base. Based on the germline V gene (reference sequence), the CDR1 and CDR2 sequences are SEHNR and FQNEAQ. The junction shows trimming of 3 bases on V and 1 base on J, plus 12 bases between the germline ends. The sample's time point label, in plain terms: baseline before first vaccination. Samples from vaccinated people were obtained from the UK trials COV001 and COV002, which included a single-blind randomized controlled phase 2/3 trial of AZD1222 (ChAdOx1 nCoV-19) in healthy adults. Trial participant PBMC samples were collected at day 0 and day 28 after the second dose for TCRbeta chain sequencing.

The sample here was peripheral blood, taken on day 0 of AZD1222 vaccination. The sequence was collected from an adult in good health. This chain joins TRBV7-9 to TRBJ1-2; TRBD1 is a possible D gene, resting on 5 matching bases. The CDR3 here reads CASSLDDSYNYGYTF. The sequenced DNA: TGTGCCAGCAGCTTGGACGACAGCTATAACTATGGCTACACCTTC.